This T cell receptor beta chain was observed in a study of radiation and T cells in renal cell carcinoma. TCRdb's copy holds only in-frame clones and misses some; the assay was immunoSEQ multiplex PCR. In the table there are approximately 140,000 clones, about 85% of which are singletons. With respect to this clone: The antigen is unknown.

Study results and limitations: No pretreatment tumor biopsies were available for baseline clonotypes. In blood, top tumor clones expanded by 2 weeks, shrinking by 4.

Regarding time point: baseline pretreatment blood. Indicated treatment: 15 Gy SBRT to primary tumor, nephrectomy 4 weeks later. After SBRT, blood was collected at 2 and 4 weeks, plus baseline. The tumor was a clear cell renal cell carcinoma. V was shortened by 0 bases and J by 3 bases, with 9 bases between the two germline ends. Per the germline V gene, CDR1 is SGDLS and CDR2 is YYNGEE. The CDR3 runs 15 residues. The V call is TRBV9, the J call TRBJ2-2; D is uncertain. The material sequenced was blood, taken from a patient whose treatment included radiotherapy and nephrectomy. This clonotype was sampled from a woman in her seventies with renal cell carcinoma. The CDR3: CASSVGAGHTGELFF. The CDR3 nucleotides read TGTGCCAGCAGCGTAGGCGCAGGCCACACCGGGGAGCTGTTTTTT.